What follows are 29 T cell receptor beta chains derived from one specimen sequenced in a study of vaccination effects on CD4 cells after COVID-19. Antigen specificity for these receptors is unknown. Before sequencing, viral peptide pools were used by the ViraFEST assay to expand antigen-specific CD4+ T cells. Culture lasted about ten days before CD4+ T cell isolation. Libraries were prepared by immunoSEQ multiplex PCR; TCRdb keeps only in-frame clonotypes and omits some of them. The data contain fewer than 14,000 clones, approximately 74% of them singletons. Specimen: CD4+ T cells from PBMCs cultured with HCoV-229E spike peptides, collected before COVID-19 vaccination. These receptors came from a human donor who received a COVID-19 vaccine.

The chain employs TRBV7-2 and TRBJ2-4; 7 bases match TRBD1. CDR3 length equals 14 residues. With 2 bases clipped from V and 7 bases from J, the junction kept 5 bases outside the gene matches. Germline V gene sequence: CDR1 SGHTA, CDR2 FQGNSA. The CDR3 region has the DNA TGTGCCAGCAGCTTACCAGGGGGATGGAACATTCAGTACTTC. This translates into CASSLPGGWNIQYF.

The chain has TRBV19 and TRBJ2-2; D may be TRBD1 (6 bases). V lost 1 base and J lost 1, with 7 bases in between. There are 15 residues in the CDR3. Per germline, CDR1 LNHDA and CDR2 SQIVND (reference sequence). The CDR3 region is CASSIGGRNTGELFF. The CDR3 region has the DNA TGTGCCAGTAGTATAGGGGGGCGGAACACCGGGGAGCTGTTTTTT.

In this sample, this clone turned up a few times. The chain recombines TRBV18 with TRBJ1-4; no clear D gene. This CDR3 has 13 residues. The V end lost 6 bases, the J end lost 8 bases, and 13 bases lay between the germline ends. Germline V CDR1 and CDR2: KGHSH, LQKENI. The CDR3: CASSLKGGEKLFF. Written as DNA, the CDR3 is TGTGCCAGCTCGTTAAAGGGAGGGGAAAAACTGTTTTTT. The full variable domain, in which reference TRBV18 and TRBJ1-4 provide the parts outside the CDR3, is NAGVMQNPRHLVRRRGQEARLRCSPMKGHSHVYWYRQLPEEGLKFMVYLQKENIIDESGMPKERFSAEFPKEGPSILRIQQVVRGDSAAYFCASSLKGGEKLFFGSGTQLSVL.

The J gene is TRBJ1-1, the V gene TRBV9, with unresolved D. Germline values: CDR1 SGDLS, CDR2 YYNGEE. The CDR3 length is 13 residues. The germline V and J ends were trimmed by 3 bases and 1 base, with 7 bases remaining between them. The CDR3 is CASSGTPNTEAFF. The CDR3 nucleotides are TGTGCCAGCAGCGGCACACCGAACACTGAAGCTTTCTTT.

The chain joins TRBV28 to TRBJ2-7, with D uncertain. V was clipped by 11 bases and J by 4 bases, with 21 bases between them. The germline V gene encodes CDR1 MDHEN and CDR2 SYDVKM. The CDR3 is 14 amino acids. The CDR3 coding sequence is TGTGCCTGCTCCAATTTGGCAGCGCGGTACGAGCAGTACTTC. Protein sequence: CACSNLAARYEQYF.

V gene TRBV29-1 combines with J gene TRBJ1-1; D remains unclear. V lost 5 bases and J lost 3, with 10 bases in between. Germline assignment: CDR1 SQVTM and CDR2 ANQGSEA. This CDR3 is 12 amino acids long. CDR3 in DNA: TGCAGCGTTTCAACCTTGGACACTGAAGCTTTCTTT. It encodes CSVSTLDTEAFF.

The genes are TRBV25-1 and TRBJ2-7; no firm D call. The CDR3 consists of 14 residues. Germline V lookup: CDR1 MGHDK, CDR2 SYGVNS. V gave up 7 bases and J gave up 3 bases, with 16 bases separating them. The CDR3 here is CASTQSAGYYEQYF. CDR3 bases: TGTGCCAGCACCCAATCTGCAGGATACTACGAGCAGTACTTC.

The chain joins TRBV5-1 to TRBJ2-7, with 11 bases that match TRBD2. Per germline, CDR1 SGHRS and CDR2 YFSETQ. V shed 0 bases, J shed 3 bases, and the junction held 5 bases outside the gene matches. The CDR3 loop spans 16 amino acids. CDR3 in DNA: TGCGCCAGCAGCTTGGGGACCGGGACTAGCGGCTACGAGCAGTACTTC. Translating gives CASSLGTGTSGYEQYF. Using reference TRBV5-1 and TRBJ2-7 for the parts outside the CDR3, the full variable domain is KAGVTQTPRYLIKTRGQQVTLSCSPISGHRSVSWYQQTPGQGLQFLFEYFSETQRNKGNFPGRFSGRQFSNSRSEMNVSTLELGDSALYLCASSLGTGTSGYEQYFGPGTRLTVT.

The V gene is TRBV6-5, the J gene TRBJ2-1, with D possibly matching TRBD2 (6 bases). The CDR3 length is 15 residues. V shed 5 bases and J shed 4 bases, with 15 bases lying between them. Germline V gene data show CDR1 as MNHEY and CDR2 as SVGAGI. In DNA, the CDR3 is TGTGCCAGCAGTCGCCGACTAGGGAGGTACAATGAGCAGTTCTTC. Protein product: CASSRRLGRYNEQFF.

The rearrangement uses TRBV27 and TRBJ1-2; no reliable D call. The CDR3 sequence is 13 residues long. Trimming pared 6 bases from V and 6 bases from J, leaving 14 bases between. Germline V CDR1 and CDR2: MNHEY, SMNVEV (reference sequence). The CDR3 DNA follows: TGTGCCAGCAGCCACCATCAATGGGATGGCTACACCTTC. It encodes CASSHHQWDGYTF.

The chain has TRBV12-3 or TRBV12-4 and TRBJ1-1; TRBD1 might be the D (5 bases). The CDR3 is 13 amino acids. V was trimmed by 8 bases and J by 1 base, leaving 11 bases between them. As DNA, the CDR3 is TGTGCCAGCTCCCGGGGGGGGAACACTGAAGCTTTCTTT. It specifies CASSRGGNTEAFF.

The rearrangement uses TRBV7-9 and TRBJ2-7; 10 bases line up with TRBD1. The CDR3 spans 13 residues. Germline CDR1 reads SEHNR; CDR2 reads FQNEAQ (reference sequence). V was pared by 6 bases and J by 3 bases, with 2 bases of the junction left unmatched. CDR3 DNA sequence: TGTGCCAGCAGACGGACAGGGGGCTACGAGCAGTACTTC. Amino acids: CASRRTGGYEQYF.

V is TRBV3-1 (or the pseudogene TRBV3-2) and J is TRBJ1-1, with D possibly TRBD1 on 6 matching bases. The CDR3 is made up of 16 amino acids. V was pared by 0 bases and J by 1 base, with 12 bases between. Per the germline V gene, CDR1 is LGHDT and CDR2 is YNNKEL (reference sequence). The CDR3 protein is CASSQEPGGGNTEAFF. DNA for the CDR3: TGTGCCAGCAGCCAAGAGCCTGGAGGGGGGAACACTGAAGCTTTCTTT.

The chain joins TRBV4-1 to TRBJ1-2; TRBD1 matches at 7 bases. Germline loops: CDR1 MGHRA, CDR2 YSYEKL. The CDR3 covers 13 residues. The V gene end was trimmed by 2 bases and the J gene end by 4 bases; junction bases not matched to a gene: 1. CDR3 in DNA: TGCGCCAGCAGCCAATCAGGGGGCTATGGCTACACCTTC. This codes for CASSQSGGYGYTF.

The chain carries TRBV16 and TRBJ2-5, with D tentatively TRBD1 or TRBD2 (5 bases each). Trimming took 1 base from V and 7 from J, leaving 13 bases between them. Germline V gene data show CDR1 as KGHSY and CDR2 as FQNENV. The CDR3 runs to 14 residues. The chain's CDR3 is CASSQFRGEGTQYF. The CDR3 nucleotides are TGTGCCAGCAGCCAATTTCGGGGCGAGGGGACCCAGTACTTC.

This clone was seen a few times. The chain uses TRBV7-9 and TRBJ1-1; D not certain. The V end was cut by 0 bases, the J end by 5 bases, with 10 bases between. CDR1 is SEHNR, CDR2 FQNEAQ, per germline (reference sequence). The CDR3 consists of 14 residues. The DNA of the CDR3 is TGTGCCAGCAGCTTAGCGAGACTGCGGACTGAAGCTTTCTTT. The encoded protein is CASSLARLRTEAFF.

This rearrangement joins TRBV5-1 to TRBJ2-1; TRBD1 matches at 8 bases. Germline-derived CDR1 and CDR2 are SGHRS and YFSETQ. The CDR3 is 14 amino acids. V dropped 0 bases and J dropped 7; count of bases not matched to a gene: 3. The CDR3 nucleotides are TGCGCCAGCAGCTTGGGCAGGGGGCCGAATGAGCAGTTCTTC. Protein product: CASSLGRGPNEQFF.

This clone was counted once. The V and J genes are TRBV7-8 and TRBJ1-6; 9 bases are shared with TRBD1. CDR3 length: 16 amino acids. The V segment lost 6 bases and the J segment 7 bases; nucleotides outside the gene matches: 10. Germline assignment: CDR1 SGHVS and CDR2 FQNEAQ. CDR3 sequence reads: CASRFNPGQGNSPLHF. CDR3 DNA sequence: TGTGCCAGCAGGTTTAATCCGGGACAGGGAAATTCACCCCTCCACTTT. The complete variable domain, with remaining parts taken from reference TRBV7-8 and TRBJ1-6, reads GAGVSQSPRYKVAKRGQDVALRCDPISGHVSLFWYQQALGQGPEFLTYFQNEAQLDKSGLPSDRFFAERPEGSVSTLKIQRTQQEDSAVYLCASRFNPGQGNSPLHFGNGTRLTVT.

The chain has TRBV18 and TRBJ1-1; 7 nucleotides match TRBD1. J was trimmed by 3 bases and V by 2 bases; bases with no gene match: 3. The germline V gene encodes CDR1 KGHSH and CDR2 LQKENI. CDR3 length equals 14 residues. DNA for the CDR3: TGTGCCAGCTCACCAGGAACAGGGGACACTGAAGCTTTCTTT. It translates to CASSPGTGDTEAFF.

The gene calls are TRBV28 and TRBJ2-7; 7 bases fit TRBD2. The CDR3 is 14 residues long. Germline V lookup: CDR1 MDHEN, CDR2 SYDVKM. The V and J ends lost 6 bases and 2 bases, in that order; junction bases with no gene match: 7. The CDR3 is CASSPTSATYEQYF. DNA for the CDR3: TGTGCCAGCAGCCCTACTAGCGCTACCTACGAGCAGTACTTC.

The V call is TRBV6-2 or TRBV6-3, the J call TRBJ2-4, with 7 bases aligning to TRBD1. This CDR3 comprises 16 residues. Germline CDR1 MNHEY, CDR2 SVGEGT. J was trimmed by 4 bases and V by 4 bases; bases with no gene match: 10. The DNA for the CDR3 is TGTGCCAGCAGTTCGAAGGGACAGCCGGAAAAAAACATTCAGTACTTC. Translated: CASSSKGQPEKNIQYF.

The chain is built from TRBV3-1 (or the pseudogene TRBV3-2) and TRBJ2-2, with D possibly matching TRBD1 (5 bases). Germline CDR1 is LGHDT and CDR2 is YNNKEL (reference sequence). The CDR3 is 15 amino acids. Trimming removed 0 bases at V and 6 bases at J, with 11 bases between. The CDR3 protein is CASSQEDQGSGELFF. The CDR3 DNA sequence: TGTGCCAGCAGCCAAGAGGACCAGGGTTCCGGGGAGCTGTTTTTT.

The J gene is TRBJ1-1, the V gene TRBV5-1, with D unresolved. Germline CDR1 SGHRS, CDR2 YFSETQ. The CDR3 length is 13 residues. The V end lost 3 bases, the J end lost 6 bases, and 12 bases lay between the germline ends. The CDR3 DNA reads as TGCGCCAGCAGCTCCCCGGATCGGGCTGAAGCTTTCTTT. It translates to CASSSPDRAEAFF. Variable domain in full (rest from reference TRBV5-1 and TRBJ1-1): KAGVTQTPRYLIKTRGQQVTLSCSPISGHRSVSWYQQTPGQGLQFLFEYFSETQRNKGNFPGRFSGRQFSNSRSEMNVSTLELGDSALYLCASSSPDRAEAFFGQGTRLTVV.

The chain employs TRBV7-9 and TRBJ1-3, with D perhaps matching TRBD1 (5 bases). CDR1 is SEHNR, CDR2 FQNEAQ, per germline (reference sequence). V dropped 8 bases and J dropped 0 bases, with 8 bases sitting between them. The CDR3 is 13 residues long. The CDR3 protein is CASGGGSGNTIYF. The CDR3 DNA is TGTGCCAGCGGGGGGGGCTCTGGAAACACCATATATTTT.

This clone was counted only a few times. The CDR3 region is CASSIVGHSSYEQYF. In DNA form, the CDR3 reads TGTGCCAGTAGTATAGTCGGGCACAGCTCCTACGAGCAGTACTTC. The chain is built from TRBV19 and TRBJ2-7; D not certain. This CDR3 comprises 15 residues. Trimming shortened V by 1 base and J by 0 bases, and 10 bases separated the two germline ends. CDR1 is LNHDA and CDR2 is SQIVND in the germline V gene (reference sequence). The whole variable domain, filled in from reference TRBV19 and TRBJ2-7, reads DGGITQSPKYLFRKEGQNVTLSCEQNLNHDAMYWYRQDPGQGLRLIYYSQIVNDFQKGDIAEGYSVSREKKESFPLTVTSAQKNPTAFYLCASSIVGHSSYEQYFGPGTRLTVT.

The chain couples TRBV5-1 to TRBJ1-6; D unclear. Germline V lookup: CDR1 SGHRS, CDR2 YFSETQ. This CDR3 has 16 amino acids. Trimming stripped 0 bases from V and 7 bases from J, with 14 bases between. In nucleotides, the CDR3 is TGCGCCAGCAGCTTGGATGCCGGGCAGGACAATTCACCCCTCCACTTT. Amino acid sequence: CASSLDAGQDNSPLHF.

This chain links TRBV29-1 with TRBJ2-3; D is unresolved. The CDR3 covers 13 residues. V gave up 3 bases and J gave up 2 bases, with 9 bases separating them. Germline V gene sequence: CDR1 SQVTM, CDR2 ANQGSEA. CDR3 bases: TGCAGCGTTGAGGGTCAGCTCACAGATACGCAGTATTTT. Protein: CSVEGQLTDTQYF.

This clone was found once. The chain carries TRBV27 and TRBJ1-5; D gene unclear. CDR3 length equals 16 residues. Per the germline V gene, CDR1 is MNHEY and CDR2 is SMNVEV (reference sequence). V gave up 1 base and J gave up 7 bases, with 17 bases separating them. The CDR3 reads CASSLFPSSLGQPQHF. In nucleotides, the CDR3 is TGTGCCAGCAGTTTATTCCCCTCCTCGCTTGGACAGCCCCAGCATTTT.

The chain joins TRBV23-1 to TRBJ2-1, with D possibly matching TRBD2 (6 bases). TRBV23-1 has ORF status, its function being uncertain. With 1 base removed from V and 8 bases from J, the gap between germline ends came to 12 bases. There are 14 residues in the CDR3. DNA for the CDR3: TGCGCCAGCAGTCAATGGGCTAGCGCGGATGAGCAGTTCTTC. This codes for CASSQWASADEQFF.